In its sample, the clone carrying this TCR beta chain was seen a few times. What it binds is unknown. Primers for the PCR totalled 60 Vbeta and 13 Jbeta. Some clones are missing from TCRdb's copy, which holds only in-frame ones; the method was immunoSEQ multiplex PCR. Among around 190,000 clones listed, around 80% were seen once. Nominally healthy donors were sampled, though unrecorded immune exposures were likely. This entry is derived from a study of cytomegalovirus exposure and HLA in healthy donors. Study-wide results and limits: Researchers reported in a later analysis that a missense DCLRE1C variant was tied to TCR beta V- and J-gene trimming. Immune exposure was documented only through CMV serostatus.

The length of the CDR3 is 11 residues. Looked up from germline, CDR1 is KGHSH and CDR2 is LQKENI. The V and J ends lost 2 bases and 5 bases respectively, with 3 bases between them. This receptor was obtained from a woman in her thirties or forties in good health and CMV-seronegative. The chain uses TRBV18 and TRBJ2-5, with D hard to call. Sequencing was performed on PBMCs. CDR3 protein: CASSPEETQYF. CDR3 sequence (DNA): TGTGCCAGCTCACCAGAGGAGACCCAGTACTTC. The whole variable domain, filled in from reference TRBV18 and TRBJ2-5, reads NAGVMQNPRHLVRRRGQEARLRCSPMKGHSHVYWYRQLPEEGLKFMVYLQKENIIDESGMPKERFSAEFPKEGPSILRIQQVVRGDSAAYFCASSPEETQYFGPGTRLLVL.